The subject of this entry is one T cell receptor (beta chain). Its antigen is still unknown. These data come from a study of cytomegalovirus exposure and HLA in healthy donors. About the research overall: From HLA-typed donors, an early data release held roughly 89 million unique TCRs. Study findings and constraints: Some V segments could not be told apart, so they were left out, TRBV6-2 and TRBV6-3 among them. The study put around 180 TCR beta chains on its list as cytomegalovirus-associated. Later analysis found that TCR beta chains associated with HLA were more clonally expanded than other, equally common chains.

Per germline, CDR1 PRHDT and CDR2 FYEKMQ (reference sequence). V dropped 5 bases and J dropped 0; count of bases not matched to a gene: 4. The CDR3 runs to 16 residues. The PCR made use of 60 Vbeta and 13 Jbeta primers. Some clones are missing from TCRdb's copy, which holds only in-frame ones; the method was immunoSEQ multiplex PCR. This table holds about 190,000 clones, roughly 85% found once. The chain joins TRBV13 to TRBJ2-3, with 11 bases aligning to TRBD2. Material for sequencing was PBMCs. This receptor was obtained from a woman in her late teens or twenties in good health and CMV-seronegative. The CDR3 coding sequence is TGTGCCAGCAGCGGAGGGACTAGCGGAAGCACAGATACGCAGTATTTT. Encoded protein: CASSGGTSGSTDTQYF. Supplemented by reference TRBV13 and TRBJ2-3, the full variable domain reads AAGVIQSPRHLIKEKRETATLKCYPIPRHDTVYWYQQGPGQDPQFLISFYEKMQSDKGSIPDRFSAQQFSDYHSELNMSSLELGDSALYFCASSGGTSGSTDTQYFGPGTRLTVL.